The 23 T cell receptor beta chains listed next were all sequenced from one sample in a study of control samples from healthy donors and cancer patients. Profiling relied on immunoSEQ multiplex PCR, and the TCRdb table lists in-frame clones only, not all of them. The sample contains over 100,000 clones, just under 95% of which appear only once. The sequencing sample was made of blood. These receptors were obtained from a man younger than 35 in good health.

J is TRBJ1-4 and V is TRBV4-2, with D unresolved. Germline lookup yields CDR1 LGHNA and CDR2 YNFKEQ. Trimming took off 2 bases at V and 8 bases at J, with 18 bases between the two ends. The CDR3 is 16 residues long. The CDR3 here is CASSQLVWPSDEKLFF. In DNA, the CDR3 is TGTGCCAGCAGCCAACTTGTGTGGCCCTCGGACGAAAAACTGTTTTTT.

The chain combines TRBV9 with TRBJ2-7; TRBD1 might be the D (7 bases). This CDR3 has 12 residues. Trimming removed 1 base from V and 6 bases from J, with 8 bases in between. Germline CDR1 is SGDLS and CDR2 is YYNGEE. CDR3 sequence reads: CASSVQGGEQYF. Written as DNA, the CDR3 is TGTGCCAGCAGCGTACAGGGGGGCGAGCAGTACTTC.

The chain recombines TRBV5-4 with TRBJ2-3, with TRBD2 matching over 12 bases. This CDR3 region has 16 residues. V shed 4 bases, J shed 4 bases, and the junction held 7 bases outside the gene matches. CDR1 SGHNT and CDR2 YYREEE come from the germline V gene (reference sequence). DNA for the CDR3: TGTGCCAGCAGCCCGCGACTAGCGGGGGATTCAGATACGCAGTATTTT. Translated, it gives CASSPRLAGDSDTQYF.

The J gene is TRBJ1-4, the V gene TRBV28; D not certain. Germline V lookup: CDR1 MDHEN, CDR2 SYDVKM. The CDR3 spans 14 residues. Between the trimmed V and J ends, which lost 3 bases and 7 bases, there was a span of 12 bases. CDR3 coding DNA: TGTGCCAGCAGTTTGGGGTCGGTGGGTGAAAAACTGTTTTTT. This sequence encodes CASSLGSVGEKLFF.

The V and J genes are TRBV27 and TRBJ2-2, with a tentative D call TRBD2 (6 bases). The V and J ends lost 8 bases and 2 bases respectively, with 12 bases between them. The CDR3 spans 14 residues. Germline CDR1 MNHEY, CDR2 SMNVEV (reference sequence). CDR3 loop: CASAGRGNTGELFF. The CDR3 coding sequence is TGTGCCAGCGCGGGGCGGGGCAACACCGGGGAGCTGTTTTTT.

This chain joins TRBV19 and TRBJ2-1; 15 bases are a match to TRBD2. The CDR3 consists of 17 residues. From germline, CDR1 is LNHDA and CDR2 SQIVND (reference sequence). J was trimmed by 3 bases and V by 5 bases; bases with no gene match: 5. The CDR3 DNA reads TGTGCCAGTAGTCCCACGGGACTAGCGGGGGGCTACAATGAGCAGTTCTTC. This encodes CASSPTGLAGGYNEQFF.

This chain links TRBV9 with TRBJ1-1; D perhaps matches TRBD1 (5 bases). The CDR3 runs 17 residues. V lost 0 bases, J lost 8 bases, and 23 bases lay in between. Germline CDR1 and CDR2: SGDLS and YYNGEE. The CDR3 loop is CASSVGRTSRAGQEAFF. The CDR3 DNA is TGTGCCAGCAGCGTAGGCAGGACGTCTAGGGCCGGACAAGAAGCTTTCTTT.

This clone appeared once. This CDR3 reads CASRPLTGSKLYNEQFF. The CDR3 DNA is TGTGCCAGTAGACCACTTACCGGCAGCAAACTTTACAATGAGCAGTTCTTC. V gene TRBV19 combines with J gene TRBJ2-1, with D uncertain. Germline CDR1 reads LNHDA; CDR2 reads SQIVND (reference sequence). This CDR3 is built from 17 residues. Trimming cost V 6 bases and J 4 bases, with 22 bases left between them.

This rearrangement joins TRBV5-1 to TRBJ2-5; 7 bases fit TRBD2. The germline V gene has CDR1 SGHRS and CDR2 YFSETQ. The CDR3 spans 15 residues. Trimming removed 0 bases from V and 2 bases from J; junction bases left unmatched: 4. The CDR3, as DNA: TGCGCCAGCAGCTTGGCGCTAGCGGAACAAGAGACCCAGTACTTC. Amino acid sequence: CASSLALAEQETQYF.

V gene TRBV6-5 combines with J gene TRBJ1-2; no firm D call. CDR1 is MNHEY and CDR2 is SVGAGI in the germline V gene. This CDR3 has 11 residues. Between the trimmed V and J ends, which lost 6 bases and 6 bases, there was a span of 8 bases. The DNA for the CDR3 is TGTGCCAGCAGGGCATTCGATGGCTACACCTTC. As protein: CASRAFDGYTF.

The J gene is TRBJ1-6, the V gene TRBV5-1, with 10 bases identical to TRBD1. The length of the CDR3 is 15 residues. The germline gives CDR1 SGHRS, CDR2 YFSETQ. The V segment lost 1 base and the J segment 7 bases; nucleotides outside the gene matches: 2. Here the CDR3 reads CASSLRDRGNSPLHF. CDR3 DNA sequence: TGCGCCAGCAGCTTGCGGGACAGGGGAAATTCACCCCTCCACTTT.

The chain employs TRBV5-1 and TRBJ1-2; TRBD1 might be the D (5 bases). V was clipped by 0 bases and J by 5 bases, with 11 bases between them. This CDR3 has 14 residues. Germline V gene lookup returns CDR1 SGHRS and CDR2 YFSETQ. The CDR3 region has the DNA TGCGCCAGCAGCTTGGGCAGGGTGGTTTATGGCTACACCTTC. It specifies CASSLGRVVYGYTF. Based on the CDR3 plus reference TRBV5-1 and TRBJ1-2, the full variable domain is KAGVTQTPRYLIKTRGQQVTLSCSPISGHRSVSWYQQTPGQGLQFLFEYFSETQRNKGNFPGRFSGRQFSNSRSEMNVSTLELGDSALYLCASSLGRVVYGYTFGSGTRLTVV.

This chain uses TRBV27 with TRBJ2-7, with D perhaps TRBD1 (6 bases). Trimming took off 5 bases at V and 1 base at J, with 15 bases between the two ends. The CDR3 covers 15 residues. Germline CDR1 reads MNHEY; CDR2 reads SMNVEV (reference sequence). The CDR3 loop is CASSPWGRGSYEQYF. The CDR3 region has the DNA TGTGCCAGCAGTCCGTGGGGCAGGGGATCCTACGAGCAGTACTTC.

With respect to this clone: This specimen includes other DNA sequences encoding the same CDR3. The chain has TRBV6-5 and TRBJ2-7; D unclear. V was trimmed by 2 bases and J by 0 bases, leaving 5 bases between them. Germline V gives CDR1 MNHEY, CDR2 SVGAGI. This CDR3 region has 13 residues. This CDR3 reads CASSYRSSYEQYF. The CDR3, as DNA: TGTGCCAGCAGTTACAGGAGCTCCTACGAGCAGTACTTC.

The CDR3 bases are TGTGCCAGCAGCCAAGAATTAGGACTCAACTCTGGGGCCAACGTCCTGACTTTC. Translation gives CASSQELGLNSGANVLTF. This chain uses TRBV4-2 with TRBJ2-6; weak D call: TRBD2 (5 bases). The germline V gene encodes CDR1 LGHNA and CDR2 YNFKEQ. Trimming pared 0 bases from V and 0 bases from J, leaving 12 bases between. The CDR3 is 18 residues long.

This clone is a singleton in its sample. The chain uses TRBV19 and TRBJ1-2; D gene uncertain. Trimming removed 3 bases at V and 10 bases at J, with 12 bases between. CDR1 is LNHDA and CDR2 is SQIVND in the germline V gene (reference sequence). The CDR3 has 12 amino acids. The CDR3 reads CASSIFFGNYTF. CDR3 nucleotide sequence: TGTGCCAGTAGTATCTTTTTTGGAAACTACACCTTC.

The chain carries TRBV18 and TRBJ1-2; D unresolved. Between the trimmed V and J ends, which lost 2 bases and 7 bases, there was a span of 8 bases. This CDR3 is built from 12 residues. CDR1 is KGHSH, CDR2 LQKENI, per germline. CDR3 protein: CASSPISFGYTF. The CDR3 DNA follows: TGTGCCAGCTCACCAATCTCTTTTGGCTACACCTTC.

This clone was seen once. Here the CDR3 DNA reads TGTGCCAGCAGTGACCGATTAGAGACAGGGGACGAAAAACTGTTTTTT. This sequence encodes CASSDRLETGDEKLFF. The chain links TRBV6-1 to TRBJ1-4, with TRBD1 identical over 8 bases. The CDR3 is 16 residues long. The germline gives CDR1 MNHNS, CDR2 SASEGT. Unmatched junction bases numbered 11, after V lost 3 bases and J lost 8 bases.

The V call is TRBV19, the J call TRBJ1-5; D call uncertain. Between the trimmed V and J ends, which lost 6 bases and 0 bases, there was a span of 12 bases. From germline, CDR1 is LNHDA and CDR2 SQIVND (reference sequence). The CDR3 has 15 residues. The CDR3 bases are TGTGCCAGTAGAATGACTGAATCTAGCAATCAGCCCCAGCATTTT. It is translated as CASRMTESSNQPQHF. Complete variable domain (other parts from reference TRBV19 and TRBJ1-5): DGGITQSPKYLFRKEGQNVTLSCEQNLNHDAMYWYRQDPGQGLRLIYYSQIVNDFQKGDIAEGYSVSREKKESFPLTVTSAQKNPTAFYLCASRMTESSNQPQHFGDGTRLSIL.

The chain recombines TRBV5-4 with TRBJ1-6, with a weak D call TRBD1 (6 bases). This CDR3 contains 16 residues. V lost 4 bases and J 4 bases, leaving 15 bases between the germline ends. Germline V lookup: CDR1 SGHNT, CDR2 YYREEE (reference sequence). The chain's CDR3 is CASSRSTGRYNSPLHF. The CDR3 nucleotides read TGTGCCAGCAGCCGATCGACAGGTAGATATAATTCACCCCTCCACTTT.

The rearrangement uses TRBV9 and TRBJ2-3; 7 bases are a match to TRBD2. This CDR3 spans 19 amino acids. The junction had 15 bases not matched to a gene; V was cut back by 0 bases and J by 2 bases. The germline V gene has CDR1 SGDLS and CDR2 YYNGEE. Here the CDR3 reads CASSVGVSPERGSTDTQYF. Written as DNA, the CDR3 is TGTGCCAGCAGCGTAGGGGTAAGCCCTGAGCGGGGTTCCACAGATACGCAGTATTTT.

V gene TRBV5-1 combines with J gene TRBJ2-2; 7 nucleotides agree with TRBD1. CDR1 and CDR2 from the germline V gene are SGHRS and YFSETQ. Losses at the gene ends were 5 bases for V and 5 bases for J; bases not matched to a gene: 3. The CDR3 is 13 residues long. The CDR3: CASSIQGTGELFF. In nucleotides, the CDR3 is TGCGCCAGCAGTATACAGGGGACCGGGGAGCTGTTTTTT.

The rearrangement joins TRBV18 to TRBJ1-1; D gene ambiguous. The CDR3 spans 14 residues. V lost 3 bases and J lost 3, with 11 bases in between. Germline lookup yields CDR1 KGHSH and CDR2 LQKENI. The CDR3 DNA is TGTGCCAGCTCACCCCCCGGTGCAGACACTGAAGCTTTCTTT. Protein: CASSPPGADTEAFF.